These T cell receptor beta chains were read from a single sample in a study of T cells after somatic rescue of genetic block. Here immunoSEQ multiplex PCR was the method, and the copy in TCRdb shows in-frame clones only, minus some. The table records over 55,000 clones, 92% of them present only once. Specimen: peripheral blood mononuclear cells (PBMCs). The receptors here all came from a man aged 40-49 years. CDR3s include the opening cysteine and the closing phenylalanine or tryptophan. The order of the fields is V gene, J gene, clone size, D gene, CDR3 DNA, CDR3 protein. The D gene is left open where the match is weak. Clone size is stated in some rows and not others, as once, few, many or a class when expanded.

V gene: TRBV7-8
J gene: TRBJ2-7
clone size: -
D gene: -
CDR3 DNA: TGTGCCAGCAGCTTAGGGGACATATCCTACGAGCAGTACTTC
CDR3 protein: CASSLGDISYEQYF

V gene: TRBV4-1
J gene: TRBJ2-5
clone size: -
D gene: TRBD2
CDR3 DNA: TGCGCCAGCAGCCAAGGACTAGCCGGGAAGACCCAGTACTTC
CDR3 protein: CASSQGLAGKTQYF

V gene: TRBV6-6
J gene: TRBJ2-1
clone size: -
D gene: -
CDR3 DNA: TGTGCCAGCAGTTACTTTGGACTGGGGTTTTATGAGCAGTTCTTC
CDR3 protein: CASSYFGLGFYEQFF

V gene: TRBV5-5
J gene: TRBJ1-3
clone size: -
D gene: -
CDR3 DNA: TGTGCCAGCAGCACGGACAGAAACTCTGGAAACACCATATATTTT
CDR3 protein: CASSTDRNSGNTIYF

V gene: TRBV27
J gene: TRBJ1-1
clone size: once
D gene: -
CDR3 DNA: TGTGCCAGCAGTCCGCTAGGGGGTGTAGGCACTGAAGCTTTCTTT
CDR3 protein: CASSPLGGVGTEAFF

V gene: TRBV14
J gene: TRBJ2-7
clone size: -
D gene: -
CDR3 DNA: TGTGCCAGCCGACGGGACCCATGGGACGAGCAGTACTTC
CDR3 protein: CASRRDPWDEQYF

V gene: TRBV18
J gene: TRBJ1-2
clone size: -
D gene: -
CDR3 DNA: TGTGCCAGCTCACTTGTCGACCCTGAAAAGGCCTCAGAGGGCTACACCTTC
CDR3 protein: CASSLVDPEKASEGYTF

V gene: TRBV6-6
J gene: TRBJ2-2
clone size: -
D gene: -
CDR3 DNA: TGTGCCAGCAGTTACGCGGCGGGGAACACCGGGGAGCTGTTTTTT
CDR3 protein: CASSYAAGNTGELFF

V gene: TRBV28
J gene: TRBJ1-1
clone size: few
D gene: TRBD1
CDR3 DNA: TGTGCCAGCAGTTGGACAGGGCGAGCTTTCTTT
CDR3 protein: CASSWTGRAFF

V gene: TRBV6-5
J gene: TRBJ1-6
clone size: -
D gene: TRBD1
CDR3 DNA: TGTGCCAGCAGTTATGACAGGGCAAATTCACCCCTCCACTTT
CDR3 protein: CASSYDRANSPLHF

V gene: TRBV6-5
J gene: TRBJ1-1
clone size: once
D gene: -
CDR3 DNA: TGTGCCAGCAGTAGCCGGTTAAGAGCTTTCTTT
CDR3 protein: CASSSRLRAFF

V gene: TRBV2
J gene: TRBJ2-7
clone size: -
D gene: TRBD2
CDR3 DNA: TGTGCCAGCAGATTTGGGGGGGTGCTAGCCTTCTACGAGCAGTACTTC
CDR3 protein: CASRFGGVLAFYEQYF

V gene: TRBV7-2
J gene: TRBJ2-1
clone size: -
D gene: -
CDR3 DNA: TGTGCCAGCAGCTTAGACGGGTACAATGAGCAGTTCTTC
CDR3 protein: CASSLDGYNEQFF